This TCR beta chain was captured by sequencing in a study of blood T cell repertoires in COVID-19. In the study overall: The United States, Italy and Spain provided the acute and convalescent COVID-19 samples.

In the authors' workflow: Amplifying reference gene primers gave estimates of nucleated cell counts. Assay: immunoSEQ multiplex PCR; the TCRdb copy retains only in-frame clones and omits some. For V, J and clone size, that table is used; D and trimming come from the DNA. The data contain about 70,000 clones, around nine tenths of them singletons. Germline lookup yields CDR1 SGHVS and CDR2 FNYEAQ. V shed 1 base, J shed 6 bases, and the junction held 1 base outside the gene matches. The CDR3 spans 14 residues. The chain links TRBV7-6 to TRBJ2-7; 12 positions agree with TRBD2. The sequence was collected from a human donor in a cohort sampled during active COVID-19. Sequenced input: peripheral blood. CDR3 amino acids: CASSLGGLAGEQYF. The CDR3 nucleotides are TGTGCCAGCAGCTTAGGGGGACTAGCGGGCGAGCAGTACTTC.